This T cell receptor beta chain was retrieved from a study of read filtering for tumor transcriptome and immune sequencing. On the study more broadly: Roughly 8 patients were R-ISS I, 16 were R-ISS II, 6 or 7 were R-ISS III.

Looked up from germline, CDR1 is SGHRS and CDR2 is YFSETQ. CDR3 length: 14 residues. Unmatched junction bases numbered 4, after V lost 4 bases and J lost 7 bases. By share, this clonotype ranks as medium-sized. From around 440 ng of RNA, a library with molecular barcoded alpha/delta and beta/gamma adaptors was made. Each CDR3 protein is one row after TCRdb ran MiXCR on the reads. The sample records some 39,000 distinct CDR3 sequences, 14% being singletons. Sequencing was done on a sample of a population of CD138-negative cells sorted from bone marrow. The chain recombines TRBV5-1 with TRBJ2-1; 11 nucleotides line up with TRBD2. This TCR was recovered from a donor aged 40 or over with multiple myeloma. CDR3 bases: TGCGCCAGCAGCGCCGGGACTAGCGGAAATGAGCAGTTCTTC. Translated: CASSAGTSGNEQFF.